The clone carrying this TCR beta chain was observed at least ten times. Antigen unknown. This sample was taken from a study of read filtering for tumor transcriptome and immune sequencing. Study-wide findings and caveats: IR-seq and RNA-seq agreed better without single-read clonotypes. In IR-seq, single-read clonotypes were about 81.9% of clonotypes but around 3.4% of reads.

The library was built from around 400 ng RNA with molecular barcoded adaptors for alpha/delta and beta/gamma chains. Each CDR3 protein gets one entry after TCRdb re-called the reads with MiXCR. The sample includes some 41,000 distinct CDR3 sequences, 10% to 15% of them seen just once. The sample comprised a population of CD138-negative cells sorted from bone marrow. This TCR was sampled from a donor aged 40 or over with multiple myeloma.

This CDR3 is CASSSRDRGGNGELFF. DNA of the CDR3: TGTGCCAGCAGCTCCCGGGACAGGGGAGGTAACGGGGAGCTGTTTTTT. The V call is TRBV7-9, the J call TRBJ2-2; TRBD1 matches 10 bases. Per the germline V gene, CDR1 is SEHNR and CDR2 is FQNEAQ (reference sequence). This CDR3 region has 16 residues. J gave up 7 bases and V 4 bases, and 9 bases lay outside the gene matches.